A selection of T cell receptor beta chains follows, all from one sample in a study of T cells after yellow fever vaccination. TCRdb re-analysed the 5' RACE reads in MiXCR, keeping a single row per CDR3 protein. The table records about 300,000 distinct CDR3 sequences, 3.5% to 4.5% of them present only once. Sequenced material: PBMCs, taken 5 days after the yellow fever booster vaccination. The origin of the receptors is a man aged 18 to 30 who received the YFV17D yellow fever vaccine. CDR3s include the opening cysteine and the closing phenylalanine or tryptophan. The order of the fields is V gene, CDR3 protein.

V gene: TRBV12-3/TRBV12-4
CDR3 protein: CASSLAAGGSYYGYTF

V gene: TRBV11-2
CDR3 protein: CASSPGASGGASTQYF

V gene: TRBV20-1
CDR3 protein: CSAIKDRKAFF

V gene: TRBV6-1
CDR3 protein: CASSSGNHYGYTF

V gene: TRBV7-2
CDR3 protein: CASSLAPTIGSQYF

V gene: TRBV9
CDR3 protein: CASSVERDTDTQYF

V gene: TRBV10-3
CDR3 protein: CAISESLDSPLHF

V gene: TRBV20-1
CDR3 protein: CSASRGQIQETQYF

V gene: TRBV24-1
CDR3 protein: CATSDPGQYNEQFF

V gene: TRBV24-1
CDR3 protein: CATSDLSGPSTDTQYF

V gene: TRBV7-8
CDR3 protein: CASSLAGGAKTQYF

V gene: TRBV11-2
CDR3 protein: CASSRERQETQYF

V gene: TRBV6-2/TRBV6-3
CDR3 protein: CASSNHRDGNTEAFF

V gene: TRBV7-2
CDR3 protein: CASSLAGPQLGNEQFF

V gene: TRBV7-2
CDR3 protein: CASSPRPIYATNEKLFF

V gene: TRBV29-1
CDR3 protein: CSVLASQETQYF

V gene: TRBV5-5
CDR3 protein: CASSLAGGFAAAEAFF

V gene: TRBV11-2
CDR3 protein: CASSLEGQSNYGYTF

V gene: TRBV3-1
CDR3 protein: CASSQRLGAVGYTDTQYF

V gene: TRBV5-1
CDR3 protein: CASTPDKNTEAFF

V gene: TRBV29-1
CDR3 protein: CSVGQGVGYNEQFF

V gene: TRBV24-1
CDR3 protein: CATSDALVGGTGELFF

V gene: TRBV7-2
CDR3 protein: CASSHLGPTVSGELFF

V gene: TRBV20-1
CDR3 protein: CSAHRTSGGGEQYF

V gene: TRBV5-1
CDR3 protein: CASSWGSGGTYNEQFF

V gene: TRBV19
CDR3 protein: CASQSGGAGNEQFF

V gene: TRBV5-1
CDR3 protein: CASSLVPTGYSGANVLTF

V gene: TRBV7-9
CDR3 protein: CASEPAVDTQYF

V gene: TRBV28
CDR3 protein: CASSLQAGGGADTQYF

V gene: TRBV5-1
CDR3 protein: CASSRVGTANSGNTIYF

V gene: TRBV4-1
CDR3 protein: CASSQGISGGLQETQYF

V gene: TRBV6-2/TRBV6-3
CDR3 protein: CASRELGQGAYEQYF

V gene: TRBV6-5
CDR3 protein: CASSTTSGVQETQYF

V gene: TRBV5-1
CDR3 protein: CASSLGLGKNTEAFF

V gene: TRBV6-2/TRBV6-3
CDR3 protein: CASRTSGDTDTQYF

V gene: TRBV12-3/TRBV12-4
CDR3 protein: CASSTGTYSNQPQHF

V gene: TRBV11-2
CDR3 protein: CASSLGVRETQYF

V gene: TRBV25-1
CDR3 protein: CASSPWTGVNEKLFF

V gene: TRBV28
CDR3 protein: CASVIGGNGNQPQHF

V gene: TRBV4-2
CDR3 protein: CASSQDPMTSGGRETQYF

V gene: TRBV6-1
CDR3 protein: CASSSPARGDYGYTF

V gene: TRBV29-1
CDR3 protein: CSLLRDRGDEQFF

V gene: TRBV5-1
CDR3 protein: CASSLKGRVPDTQYF

V gene: TRBV20-1
CDR3 protein: CSVMGAQRAQETQYF

V gene: TRBV7-9
CDR3 protein: CASSSITGNRGDGYTF

V gene: TRBV6-4
CDR3 protein: CASIVASGAQETQYF

V gene: TRBV7-7
CDR3 protein: CASSLMGQGLQYF

V gene: TRBV7-2
CDR3 protein: CASSLVAGGYNEQFF

V gene: TRBV7-2
CDR3 protein: CASSLDRESDEQYF

V gene: TRBV6-2/TRBV6-3
CDR3 protein: CASSYRSEMNTEAFF

V gene: TRBV5-1
CDR3 protein: CASSLGTGPMNTEAFF